A selection of T cell receptor beta chains follows, all from one sample in a study of T cell changes during pregnancy in multiple sclerosis. This table comes from immunoSEQ multiplex PCR, and its TCRdb copy is limited to in-frame clones, with some not included. The repertoire includes more than 95,000 clones, approximately 93% of them detected once, and about 0.98% sits in the top ten. This specimen was peripheral blood, taken after pregnancy. The receptors were sampled from a female donor with multiple sclerosis, enrolled in a pregnancy study. Each CDR3 is given with its conserved first and last residue. The D gene is left open where the match is weak. The size entry is marked missing in some rows and otherwise reads once, few, many or a size class.

J gene: TRBJ2-1
V gene: TRBV27
clone size: once
D gene: TRBD2
CDR3 protein: CASSFSGSNNEQFF
CDR3 DNA: TGTGCCAGCAGTTTCAGCGGGAGCAACAATGAGCAGTTCTTC

J gene: TRBJ2-5
V gene: TRBV5-1
clone size: -
D gene: TRBD1
CDR3 protein: CASSSGTGRETQYF
CDR3 DNA: TGCGCCAGCAGCTCCGGGACAGGGCGAGAGACCCAGTACTTC

J gene: TRBJ2-7
V gene: TRBV6-1
clone size: -
D gene: TRBD2
CDR3 protein: CATRLARYEQYF
CDR3 DNA: TGTGCCACCAGACTAGCTAGGTACGAGCAGTACTTC

J gene: TRBJ2-3
V gene: TRBV9
clone size: -
D gene: -
CDR3 protein: CASTGGDTQYF
CDR3 DNA: TGTGCCAGCACCGGGGGAGATACGCAGTATTTT

J gene: TRBJ1-1
V gene: TRBV30
clone size: -
D gene: TRBD1
CDR3 protein: CAWSISDRGPSRAFF
CDR3 DNA: TGTGCCTGGAGCATATCCGACAGGGGTCCCTCGAGAGCTTTCTTT

J gene: TRBJ2-7
V gene: TRBV18
clone size: -
D gene: -
CDR3 protein: CASSDEAYEQYF
CDR3 DNA: TGTGCCAGTTCAGACGAGGCCTACGAGCAGTACTTC

J gene: TRBJ2-5
V gene: TRBV18
clone size: -
D gene: -
CDR3 protein: CASSPSRPPGQETQYF
CDR3 DNA: TGTGCCAGCTCACCGTCAAGACCCCCGGGCCAAGAGACCCAGTACTTC

J gene: TRBJ1-1
V gene: TRBV6-5
clone size: -
D gene: -
CDR3 protein: CASSYSRGGTEAFF
CDR3 DNA: TGTGCCAGCAGTTACTCGAGGGGGGGTACTGAAGCTTTCTTT

J gene: TRBJ2-2
V gene: TRBV6-4
clone size: -
D gene: -
CDR3 protein: CATRDWNTGELFF
CDR3 DNA: TGTGCCACCCGGGACTGGAACACCGGGGAGCTGTTTTTT

J gene: TRBJ2-1
V gene: TRBV9
clone size: -
D gene: -
CDR3 protein: CASSVAGGSYYNEQFF
CDR3 DNA: TGTGCCAGCAGCGTAGCTGGAGGTTCATACTACAATGAGCAGTTCTTC

J gene: TRBJ1-1
V gene: TRBV5-6
clone size: -
D gene: TRBD1
CDR3 protein: CASRPQDRANTEAFF
CDR3 DNA: TGTGCCAGCAGACCCCAGGACAGGGCGAACACTGAAGCTTTCTTT

J gene: TRBJ2-7
V gene: TRBV30
clone size: -
D gene: TRBD1
CDR3 protein: CAWTGTGGSYEQYF
CDR3 DNA: TGTGCCTGGACGGGGACAGGGGGTTCCTACGAGCAGTACTTC

J gene: TRBJ2-7
V gene: TRBV4-1
clone size: -
D gene: TRBD1
CDR3 protein: CASSLRQGDYEQYF
CDR3 DNA: TGCGCCAGCAGCTTACGACAGGGGGACTACGAGCAGTACTTC

J gene: TRBJ2-7
V gene: TRBV7-2
clone size: -
D gene: -
CDR3 protein: CASTQGQPYEQYF
CDR3 DNA: TGTGCCAGCACCCAGGGACAACCTTACGAGCAGTACTTC

J gene: TRBJ2-3
V gene: TRBV20-1
clone size: -
D gene: -
CDR3 protein: CSAYRDTQYF
CDR3 DNA: TGCAGTGCGTACAGGGATACGCAGTATTTT

J gene: TRBJ2-2
V gene: TRBV6-7
clone size: -
D gene: TRBD1
CDR3 protein: CASSYSMGQATTGELFF
CDR3 DNA: TGTGCCAGCAGTTACTCGATGGGACAGGCCACTACCGGGGAGCTGTTTTTT

J gene: TRBJ2-5
V gene: TRBV5-1
clone size: -
D gene: TRBD2
CDR3 protein: CASTPLAGGGKTQYF
CDR3 DNA: TGCGCCAGCACCCCTCTAGCGGGAGGGGGAAAGACCCAGTACTTC

J gene: TRBJ2-7
V gene: TRBV6-5
clone size: -
D gene: TRBD2
CDR3 protein: CASSYRRLAGEQYF
CDR3 DNA: TGTGCCAGCAGTTACCGTCGACTAGCGGGGGAGCAGTACTTC

J gene: TRBJ1-5
V gene: TRBV2
clone size: -
D gene: -
CDR3 protein: CASKAGETAQHF
CDR3 DNA: TGTGCCAGCAAGGCAGGCGAGACAGCCCAGCATTTT

J gene: TRBJ2-7
V gene: TRBV30
clone size: -
D gene: TRBD1
CDR3 protein: CAWDRGKIYEQYF
CDR3 DNA: TGTGCCTGGGACAGGGGGAAAATATACGAGCAGTACTTC

J gene: TRBJ2-5
V gene: TRBV7-9
clone size: -
D gene: TRBD2
CDR3 protein: CASSLAGLADQETQYF
CDR3 DNA: TGTGCCAGCAGCTTAGCAGGACTAGCGGACCAAGAGACCCAGTACTTC

J gene: TRBJ1-2
V gene: TRBV27
clone size: -
D gene: TRBD1
CDR3 protein: CASSLSGTGGSGYTF
CDR3 DNA: TGTGCCAGCAGTTTATCCGGGACAGGGGGCAGTGGCTACACCTTC

J gene: TRBJ1-2
V gene: TRBV19
clone size: -
D gene: -
CDR3 protein: CAGSTVNYGYTF
CDR3 DNA: TGTGCCGGGTCGACAGTTAACTATGGCTACACCTTC

J gene: TRBJ2-1
V gene: TRBV7-9
clone size: -
D gene: -
CDR3 protein: CASSQSHSGFSYNEQFF
CDR3 DNA: TGTGCCAGCAGCCAGAGCCATAGCGGATTCTCCTACAATGAGCAGTTCTTC

J gene: TRBJ1-5
V gene: TRBV29-1
clone size: -
D gene: TRBD1
CDR3 protein: CSVVTGYSNQPQHF
CDR3 DNA: TGCAGCGTTGTGACAGGGTATAGCAATCAGCCCCAGCATTTT

J gene: TRBJ1-5
V gene: TRBV7-2
clone size: once
D gene: -
CDR3 protein: CASSLSKDSNQPQHF
CDR3 DNA: TGTGCCAGCAGCTTGAGCAAAGATAGCAATCAGCCCCAGCATTTT

J gene: TRBJ2-1
V gene: TRBV7-7
clone size: -
D gene: TRBD2
CDR3 protein: CASSFNPPSIGGLAGAYNEQFF
CDR3 DNA: TGTGCCAGCAGCTTTAACCCCCCTAGTATCGGAGGACTAGCGGGAGCCTACAATGAGCAGTTCTTC

J gene: TRBJ1-4
V gene: TRBV7-2
clone size: -
D gene: -
CDR3 protein: CASSLRNRATNEKLFF
CDR3 DNA: TGTGCCAGCAGCTTACGCAACAGGGCAACTAATGAAAAACTGTTTTTT

J gene: TRBJ1-2
V gene: TRBV19
clone size: once
D gene: -
CDR3 protein: CASSSGGVGGYTF
CDR3 DNA: TGTGCCAGTAGTAGTGGTGGAGTCGGTGGCTACACCTTC

J gene: TRBJ1-1
V gene: TRBV6-5
clone size: -
D gene: -
CDR3 protein: CASSPERRRGTEAFF
CDR3 DNA: TGTGCCAGCAGTCCCGAAAGGCGCCGAGGGACTGAAGCTTTCTTT

J gene: TRBJ2-2
V gene: TRBV5-1
clone size: -
D gene: TRBD2
CDR3 protein: CASSFGLASSGRRTGELFF
CDR3 DNA: TGCGCCAGCAGCTTCGGACTTGCCTCTAGCGGGAGACGTACCGGGGAGCTGTTTTTT

J gene: TRBJ1-5
V gene: TRBV5-5
clone size: -
D gene: -
CDR3 protein: CASSSGDERQPQHF
CDR3 DNA: TGTGCCAGCAGTTCGGGGGACGAACGTCAGCCCCAGCATTTT

J gene: TRBJ2-7
V gene: TRBV27
clone size: once
D gene: -
CDR3 protein: CASSSPSSYEQYF
CDR3 DNA: TGTGCCAGCAGTTCCCCATCCTCCTACGAGCAGTACTTC

J gene: TRBJ2-1
V gene: TRBV6-1
clone size: -
D gene: -
CDR3 protein: CASSAGQPGPNEQFF
CDR3 DNA: TGTGCCAGCAGTGCCGGACAGCCCGGACCCAATGAGCAGTTCTTC

J gene: TRBJ2-1
V gene: TRBV7-3
clone size: -
D gene: -
CDR3 protein: CASSFGPRSEQFF
CDR3 DNA: TGTGCCAGCAGCTTTGGCCCTAGAAGTGAGCAGTTCTTC

J gene: TRBJ1-5
V gene: TRBV5-6
clone size: -
D gene: -
CDR3 protein: CASSLGTAQPQHF
CDR3 DNA: TGTGCCAGCAGCTTGGGGACAGCTCAGCCCCAGCATTTT

J gene: TRBJ2-1
V gene: TRBV5-1
clone size: -
D gene: TRBD2
CDR3 protein: CASSATGTSGRNEQFF
CDR3 DNA: TGCGCCAGCAGCGCAACCGGGACTAGCGGGAGAAATGAGCAGTTCTTC

J gene: TRBJ2-1
V gene: TRBV5-1
clone size: -
D gene: TRBD1
CDR3 protein: CASSLQGASYNEQFF
CDR3 DNA: TGCGCCAGCAGCCTACAGGGGGCCTCCTACAATGAGCAGTTCTTC

J gene: TRBJ2-5
V gene: TRBV11-2
clone size: -
D gene: TRBD2
CDR3 protein: CASSPELAGGQTQYF
CDR3 DNA: TGTGCCAGCAGCCCGGAACTAGCGGGAGGGCAGACCCAGTACTTC

J gene: TRBJ2-3
V gene: TRBV10-3
clone size: -
D gene: TRBD2
CDR3 protein: CAISEEASGGGLIDTQYF
CDR3 DNA: TGTGCCATCAGTGAAGAGGCTAGCGGGGGGGGTCTGATAGATACGCAGTATTTT